This TCR beta chain was sequenced for a study of cytomegalovirus exposure and HLA in healthy donors. Findings and caveats of the study: Later analysis identified a missense DCLRE1C variant that was linked to TCR beta V- and J-gene trimming. The listing of 150 to 200 TCR beta chains classed them as cytomegalovirus-associated. Reported performance of the classifier showed diagnosis of cytomegalovirus status with high specificity and sensitivity.

Healthy donors of bone marrow made up the group. The germline V and J ends were trimmed by 7 bases and 3 bases, with 13 bases remaining between them. Germline-derived CDR1 and CDR2 are SGHTA and FQGNSA. The length of the CDR3 is 13 residues. A remark on this clone: What it binds is unknown.

PCR primers comprised 60 Vbeta and 13 Jbeta primers. The data were produced by immunoSEQ multiplex PCR, yet TCRdb's version contains in-frame clones alone and is incomplete. The sample holds under 200,000 clones, more than 70% seen once. This rearrangement joins TRBV7-2 to TRBJ2-7; D unclear. The source of this sequence is a man under 40 in good health and CMV-seronegative. Sequencing input: PBMCs. CDR3 loop: CASNSVYVYEQYF. In nucleotides, the CDR3 is TGTGCCAGCAACTCCGTCTACGTCTACGAGCAGTACTTC.